The text below deals with one TCR beta chain. This entry belongs to a study of blood T cell repertoires in COVID-19. Study in general: T cells, B-cell-depleted T cells, or PBMCs provided the cDNA or gDNA that served as material.

Between the trimmed V and J ends, which lost 2 bases and 8 bases, there was a span of 10 bases. This CDR3 is 13 amino acids long. CDR1 MNHNY and CDR2 SVGAGI come from the germline V gene (reference sequence). The protocol was immunoSEQ multiplex PCR, while the TCRdb copy is restricted to in-frame clones and leaves out a portion. The profile shows some 160,000 clones, about four fifths of them singletons. The specimen was peripheral blood. This receptor was obtained from a woman older than 75 with acute or convalescent COVID-19. The chain employs TRBV6-6 and TRBJ2-1; no firm D call. The CDR3 is CASSYLQRHEQFF. The CDR3 coding sequence is TGTGCCAGCAGTTACCTCCAGCGCCATGAGCAGTTCTTC.